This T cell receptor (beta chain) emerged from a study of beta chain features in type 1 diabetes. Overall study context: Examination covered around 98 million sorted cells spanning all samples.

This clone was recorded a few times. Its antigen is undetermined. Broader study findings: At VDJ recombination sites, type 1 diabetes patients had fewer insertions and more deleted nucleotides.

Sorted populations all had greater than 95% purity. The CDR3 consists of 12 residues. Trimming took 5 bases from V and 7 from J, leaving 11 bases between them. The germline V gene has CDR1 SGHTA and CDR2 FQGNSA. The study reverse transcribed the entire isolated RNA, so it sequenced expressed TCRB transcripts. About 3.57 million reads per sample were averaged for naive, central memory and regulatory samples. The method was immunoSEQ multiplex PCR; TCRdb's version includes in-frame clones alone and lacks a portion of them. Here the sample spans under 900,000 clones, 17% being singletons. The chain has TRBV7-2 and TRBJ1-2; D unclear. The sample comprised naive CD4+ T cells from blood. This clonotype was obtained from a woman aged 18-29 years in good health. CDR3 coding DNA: TGTGCCAGCAGCCCGATGAACCCTGGCTACACCTTC. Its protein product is CASSPMNPGYTF.